The clone carrying this T cell receptor (beta chain) has at least ten counts. The antigen is not known. These data belong to a study of regulatory T cells in long-lasting Graves disease. Whole-study results and caveats: Having few samples may have compromised the accuracy.

V lost 3 bases and J 2 bases, leaving 13 bases between the germline ends. The CDR3 loop spans 15 amino acids. The germline gives CDR1 MDHEN, CDR2 SYDVKM. The authors built TCR beta libraries using iRepertoire HTBI primers and Arm-PCR of CDR3 regions. In the authors' methods: Around 59 TRBV and roughly 15 TRBJ segments were identified across samples. TCRdb re-called the multiplex PCR reads through MiXCR, storing one row per CDR3 protein. These V and J calls derive from TCRdb rather than the authors' analysis. The sample has approximately 350,000 distinct CDR3 sequences; 20% to 25% are singletons. Time point noted: persistent/refractory GD, antithyroid drugs over 5 years with positive TRAb. PBMC-extracted RNA yielded the TCR library. The authors drew patients from an endocrinology department in Xi'an, China. EDTA tubes received roughly 9.7 milliliters of drawn peripheral blood.

The receptor was isolated from a woman aged 40 to 55 with Graves disease. The specimen comprised peripheral blood mononuclear cells (PBMCs), sampled when the disease was refractory, from a patient treated with antithyroid drugs. The chain combines TRBV28 with TRBJ1-1, with D tentatively TRBD1 (5 bases). The CDR3 region has the DNA TGTGCCAGCAGTTTCCATACGAGGGGTAACACTGAAGCTTTCTTT. It translates to CASSFHTRGNTEAFF.